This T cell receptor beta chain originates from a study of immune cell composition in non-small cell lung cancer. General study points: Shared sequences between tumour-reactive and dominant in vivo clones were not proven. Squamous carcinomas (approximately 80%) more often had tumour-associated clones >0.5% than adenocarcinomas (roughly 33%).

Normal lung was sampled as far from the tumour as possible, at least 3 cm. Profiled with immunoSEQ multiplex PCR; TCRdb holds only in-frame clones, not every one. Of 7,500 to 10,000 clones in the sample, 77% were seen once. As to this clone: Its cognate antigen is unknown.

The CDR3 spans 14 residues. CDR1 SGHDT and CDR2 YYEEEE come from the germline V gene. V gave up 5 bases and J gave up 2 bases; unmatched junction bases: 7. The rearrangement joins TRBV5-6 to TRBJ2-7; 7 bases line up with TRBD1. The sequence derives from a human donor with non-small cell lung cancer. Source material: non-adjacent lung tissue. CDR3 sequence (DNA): TGTGCCAGCAGGTTCATACAGGGGACCTACGAGCAGTACTTC. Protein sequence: CASRFIQGTYEQYF.